These 20 T cell receptor beta chains were all obtained from the same sample, sequenced in a study of T cell changes during pregnancy in multiple sclerosis (dated by TCRdb to about 2019). Library prep was done by the immunoSEQ multiplex PCR assay. As stored in TCRdb, this immuneACCESS dataset retains in-frame rearrangements with V and J assigned. A fraction of the clones does not appear; measured against another copy, unresolved V genes explain less than half of the discrepancy, and the remainder lacks a known reason. The table for this sample lists tens of thousands of clones; 89% of them were counted only once. Around 1.2% of the sample goes to the ten largest clones. Sequencing used CD4+ T cells from peripheral blood mononuclear cells, obtained in the first trimester of pregnancy. The receptors derive from a female donor with multiple sclerosis, enrolled in a pregnancy study.

The chain carries TRBV14 and TRBJ1-1; the D gene is possibly TRBD1 (6 bases). V dropped 3 bases and J dropped 6 bases, with 14 bases sitting between them. CDR3 length: 14 amino acids. Germline lookup yields CDR1 SGHDN and CDR2 FVKESK. Here the CDR3 reads CASSQTGYAAEAFF. CDR3 DNA sequence: TGTGCCAGCAGCCAGACAGGTTATGCGGCTGAAGCTTTCTTT.

As DNA, the CDR3 is TGTGCCAGCAGTGAACGGACAGGGAGGACTGAAGCTTTCTTT. Residues: CASSERTGRTEAFF. V usage is TRBV6-1 and J usage is TRBJ1-1, with 8 bases lining up with TRBD1. The V gene's germline CDR1 is MNHNS and CDR2 SASEGT. V dropped 2 bases and J dropped 5; count of bases not matched to a gene: 4. The CDR3 length is 14 residues.

CDR3 coding DNA: TGTGCCAGCAGTTACTCGCGTTTTCGCACAGATACGCAGTATTTT. Amino acids: CASSYSRFRTDTQYF. This chain uses TRBV6-5 with TRBJ2-3; no clear D gene. The germline V gene encodes CDR1 MNHEY and CDR2 SVGAGI. V was trimmed by 0 bases and J by 1 base, leaving 8 bases between them. The CDR3 has 15 residues.

The chain is built from TRBV10-3 and TRBJ1-4; TRBD1 might be the D (5 bases). The CDR3 totals 14 residues. Germline loops: CDR1 ENHRY, CDR2 SYGVKD. V lost 10 bases and J lost 7, with 19 bases in between. CDR3 nucleotides: TGTGCCACGGGGCGGGGCCTCGGGTCTGAAAAACTGTTTTTT. Protein sequence: CATGRGLGSEKLFF.

The chain links TRBV5-1 to TRBJ2-7; 8 bases match TRBD2. The CDR3 length is 15 residues. V lost 4 bases, J lost 3 bases, and 9 bases stayed unmatched. Per germline, CDR1 SGHRS and CDR2 YFSETQ. The CDR3, as DNA: TGCGCCAGCAGCCAAGGGACTAGTAGGGGCTACGAGCAGTACTTC. Its protein is CASSQGTSRGYEQYF.

This chain joins TRBV25-1 and TRBJ2-1; tentative D call: TRBD1 (5 bases). The ends were cut back, 1 base at V and 1 base at J, with 14 bases in the middle. The CDR3 contains 17 residues. Germline V lookup: CDR1 MGHDK, CDR2 SYGVNS. The CDR3 reads CASSESRQSLSYNEQFF. CDR3 in DNA: TGTGCCAGCAGTGAATCAAGACAGTCTTTATCCTACAATGAGCAGTTCTTC.

The V and J genes are TRBV30 and TRBJ1-4; possibly TRBD1 for D (5 bases). The CDR3 contains 13 residues. Trimming left V 7 bases short and J 3 bases short, with 12 bases between. CDR1 is GTSNPN, CDR2 SVGIG, per germline (reference sequence). CDR3 protein: CASQGLANEKLFF. The CDR3 region has the DNA TGTGCCTCGCAGGGTTTGGCTAATGAAAAACTGTTTTTT.

This chain uses TRBV18 with TRBJ1-5; D may be TRBD1 (6 bases). V dropped 4 bases and J dropped 4 bases, with 14 bases sitting between them. CDR1 KGHSH and CDR2 LQKENI come from the germline V gene. CDR3 length: 15 residues. The CDR3 sequence: CASSRDTALNQPQHF. CDR3 bases: TGTGCCAGCTCACGGGACACAGCCCTTAATCAGCCCCAGCATTTT.

V usage is TRBV4-2 and J usage is TRBJ1-5; TRBD1 matches 7 bases. There are 13 residues in the CDR3. The germline CDR1 and CDR2 sequences are LGHNA and YNFKEQ. V dropped 8 bases and J dropped 4; count of bases not matched to a gene: 5. The CDR3 loop is CASAEGANQPQHF. In nucleotides, the CDR3 is TGTGCCAGCGCGGAGGGGGCGAATCAGCCCCAGCATTTT.

The chain joins TRBV4-3 to TRBJ1-2; 9 bases map to TRBD1. This CDR3 spans 14 amino acids. Per the germline V gene, CDR1 is LGHNA and CDR2 is YSLEER. The V segment lost 0 bases and the J segment 8 bases; nucleotides outside the gene matches: 4. The CDR3 loop is CASSQDRGQGGYTF. The CDR3 region has the DNA TGCGCCAGCAGCCAAGATAGGGGACAGGGAGGCTACACCTTC.

V is TRBV2 and J is TRBJ2-3; 7 nucleotides match TRBD1. This CDR3 is built from 14 residues. Germline CDR1 SNHLY, CDR2 FYNNEI. V lost 5 bases, J lost 6 bases, and 8 bases stayed unmatched. In nucleotides, the CDR3 is TGTGCCAGCAGTAGATTGACAGGGCCGGATACGCAGTATTTT. Its translation is CASSRLTGPDTQYF.

The chain uses TRBV6-5 and TRBJ2-7; 9 nucleotides align to TRBD1. This CDR3 has 15 residues. J gave up 7 bases and V 0 bases, and 7 bases lay outside the gene matches. In germline, CDR1 is MNHEY, CDR2 SVGAGI. This CDR3 is CASSYSRTGDVEQYF. CDR3 coding DNA: TGTGCCAGCAGTTACTCAAGGACAGGGGATGTTGAGCAGTACTTC.

The rearrangement joins TRBV9 to TRBJ2-1; D remains ambiguous. Germline CDR1 is SGDLS and CDR2 is YYNGEE. The ends were cut back, 4 bases at V and 0 bases at J, with 5 bases in the middle. This CDR3 has 13 amino acids. The CDR3 loop is CASSPRSYNEQFF. The DNA for the CDR3 is TGTGCCAGCAGCCCCCGCTCCTACAATGAGCAGTTCTTC.

The CDR3 loop reads CASSPQGAIYGYTF. For the CDR3, the DNA is TGTGCCAGCAGCCCACAGGGGGCGATCTATGGCTACACCTTC. The chain carries TRBV6-5 and TRBJ1-2; TRBD1 agrees at 9 bases. The V gene end was trimmed by 6 bases and the J gene end by 4 bases; junction bases not matched to a gene: 6. Looked up from germline, CDR1 is MNHEY and CDR2 is SVGAGI. CDR3 length: 14 amino acids.

The gene calls are TRBV6-6 and TRBJ2-1; possibly TRBD2 for D (5 bases). From germline, CDR1 is MNHNY and CDR2 SVGAGI (reference sequence). The CDR3 sequence is 16 residues long. Trimming took off 0 bases at V and 6 bases at J, with 15 bases between the two ends. The DNA of the CDR3 is TGTGCCAGCAGTTACTCGTATTTCCTAGCATCCAATGAGCAGTTCTTC. It yields the protein CASSYSYFLASNEQFF.

The sample holds one count of this clone. The chain has TRBV4-2 and TRBJ2-5; TRBD2 matches 15 bases. Per the germline V gene, CDR1 is LGHNA and CDR2 is YNFKEQ. V was clipped by 1 base and J by 7 bases; unmatched bases: 13. CDR3 length: 19 amino acids. CDR3 region: CASSQGRSLGLAGGMTQYF. Here the CDR3 DNA reads TGTGCCAGCAGCCAAGGAAGGTCTTTGGGACTAGCGGGAGGAATGACCCAGTACTTC.

V is TRBV9 and J is TRBJ2-3; tentative D call: TRBD1 (6 bases). CDR3 length equals 15 residues. V shed 0 bases and J shed 2 bases, with 10 bases lying between them. CDR1 SGDLS and CDR2 YYNGEE come from the germline V gene. The CDR3 nucleotides are TGTGCCAGCAGCGTAGTGGCAGGGGACACAGATACGCAGTATTTT. Translated: CASSVVAGDTDTQYF.

The CDR3 DNA reads TGTGCCAGCAGCGGTTGGGGCGGCTACAATGAGCAGTTCTTC. Protein sequence: CASSGWGGYNEQFF. The rearrangement joins TRBV5-5 to TRBJ2-1, with a tentative D call TRBD1 (5 bases). Germline assignment: CDR1 SGHKS and CDR2 YYEKEE (reference sequence). Trimming left V 4 bases short and J 3 bases short, with 11 bases between. The CDR3 has 14 amino acids.

This chain links TRBV9 with TRBJ2-5; 8 bases align to TRBD2. Germline V gene sequence: CDR1 SGDLS, CDR2 YYNGEE. The CDR3 is 15 amino acids. Germline trimming cut 0 bases from V and 5 bases from J; bases unmatched to any gene: 6. CDR3 DNA sequence: TGTGCCAGCAGCGTAGGACCAGCGGGAGTGGAGACCCAGTACTTC. This translates into CASSVGPAGVETQYF.

The CDR3 nucleotides are TGTGCCATCAGTGGTGGACTAGCGGGAGTGTCGACAGATACGCAGTATTTT. Its protein product is CAISGGLAGVSTDTQYF. V usage is TRBV10-3 and J usage is TRBJ2-3; 13 bases map to TRBD2. Germline V gives CDR1 ENHRY, CDR2 SYGVKD. CDR3 length: 17 amino acids. V lost 4 bases, J lost 3 bases, and 7 bases stayed unmatched.